Given below is one T cell receptor beta chain in context. The CDR3 loop spans 15 amino acids. CDR1 and CDR2 (germline): KGHSH, LQKENI. With eight separate reactions per sample, the authors made cDNA. TCRdb re-called the 5' RACE reads and catalogs CDR3 proteins one per entry, DNA excluded. This table holds 330,000 or so distinct CDR3 sequences. These data come from a study of monozygotic twins with inflammatory bowel disease. The sequence derives from a human donor with ulcerative colitis or Crohn's disease, or a healthy co-twin of an affected twin (not recorded which). The source material was blood. The genes are TRBV18 and TRBJ2-5; the D call of TRBD1 rests on TCRdb alone, since no DNA is present to check it. The CDR3: CASSPSRGETETQYF.